The sequence of this T cell receptor beta chain was determined in a study of T cell responses to AZD1222 COVID-19 vaccine. Only in-frame clones appear in the TCRdb table, and some are missing; sequencing was by immunoSEQ multiplex PCR. The sample shows about 190,000 clones, about 90% of them seen only once. Germline V gene sequence: CDR1 MDHEN, CDR2 SYDVKM. Trimming cost V 3 bases and J 7 bases; bases outside gene matches: 9. The CDR3 extends over 17 amino acids. The sequence was collected from an adult in good health. The sequencing here drew on peripheral blood, taken on day 0 of MenACWY control vaccination. The genes are TRBV28 and TRBJ2-1, with 13 nucleotides matching TRBD2. CDR3 residues: CASSFSGTSGMFNEQFF. The CDR3 region has the DNA TGTGCCAGCAGTTTCTCCGGGACTAGCGGGATGTTTAATGAGCAGTTCTTC.